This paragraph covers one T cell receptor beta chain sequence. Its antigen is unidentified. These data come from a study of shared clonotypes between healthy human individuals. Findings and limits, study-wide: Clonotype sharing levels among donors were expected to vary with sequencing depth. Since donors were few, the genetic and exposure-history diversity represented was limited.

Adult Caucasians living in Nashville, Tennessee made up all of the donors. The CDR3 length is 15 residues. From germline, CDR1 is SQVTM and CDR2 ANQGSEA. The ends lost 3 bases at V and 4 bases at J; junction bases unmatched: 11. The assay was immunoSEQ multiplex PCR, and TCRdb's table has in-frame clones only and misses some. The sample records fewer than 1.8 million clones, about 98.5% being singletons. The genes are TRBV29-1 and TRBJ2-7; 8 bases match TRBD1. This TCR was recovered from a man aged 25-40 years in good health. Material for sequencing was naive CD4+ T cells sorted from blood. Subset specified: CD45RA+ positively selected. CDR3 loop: CSVDRQGPGKYEQYF. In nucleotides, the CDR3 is TGCAGCGTTGACCGACAGGGGCCTGGGAAATACGAGCAGTACTTC.